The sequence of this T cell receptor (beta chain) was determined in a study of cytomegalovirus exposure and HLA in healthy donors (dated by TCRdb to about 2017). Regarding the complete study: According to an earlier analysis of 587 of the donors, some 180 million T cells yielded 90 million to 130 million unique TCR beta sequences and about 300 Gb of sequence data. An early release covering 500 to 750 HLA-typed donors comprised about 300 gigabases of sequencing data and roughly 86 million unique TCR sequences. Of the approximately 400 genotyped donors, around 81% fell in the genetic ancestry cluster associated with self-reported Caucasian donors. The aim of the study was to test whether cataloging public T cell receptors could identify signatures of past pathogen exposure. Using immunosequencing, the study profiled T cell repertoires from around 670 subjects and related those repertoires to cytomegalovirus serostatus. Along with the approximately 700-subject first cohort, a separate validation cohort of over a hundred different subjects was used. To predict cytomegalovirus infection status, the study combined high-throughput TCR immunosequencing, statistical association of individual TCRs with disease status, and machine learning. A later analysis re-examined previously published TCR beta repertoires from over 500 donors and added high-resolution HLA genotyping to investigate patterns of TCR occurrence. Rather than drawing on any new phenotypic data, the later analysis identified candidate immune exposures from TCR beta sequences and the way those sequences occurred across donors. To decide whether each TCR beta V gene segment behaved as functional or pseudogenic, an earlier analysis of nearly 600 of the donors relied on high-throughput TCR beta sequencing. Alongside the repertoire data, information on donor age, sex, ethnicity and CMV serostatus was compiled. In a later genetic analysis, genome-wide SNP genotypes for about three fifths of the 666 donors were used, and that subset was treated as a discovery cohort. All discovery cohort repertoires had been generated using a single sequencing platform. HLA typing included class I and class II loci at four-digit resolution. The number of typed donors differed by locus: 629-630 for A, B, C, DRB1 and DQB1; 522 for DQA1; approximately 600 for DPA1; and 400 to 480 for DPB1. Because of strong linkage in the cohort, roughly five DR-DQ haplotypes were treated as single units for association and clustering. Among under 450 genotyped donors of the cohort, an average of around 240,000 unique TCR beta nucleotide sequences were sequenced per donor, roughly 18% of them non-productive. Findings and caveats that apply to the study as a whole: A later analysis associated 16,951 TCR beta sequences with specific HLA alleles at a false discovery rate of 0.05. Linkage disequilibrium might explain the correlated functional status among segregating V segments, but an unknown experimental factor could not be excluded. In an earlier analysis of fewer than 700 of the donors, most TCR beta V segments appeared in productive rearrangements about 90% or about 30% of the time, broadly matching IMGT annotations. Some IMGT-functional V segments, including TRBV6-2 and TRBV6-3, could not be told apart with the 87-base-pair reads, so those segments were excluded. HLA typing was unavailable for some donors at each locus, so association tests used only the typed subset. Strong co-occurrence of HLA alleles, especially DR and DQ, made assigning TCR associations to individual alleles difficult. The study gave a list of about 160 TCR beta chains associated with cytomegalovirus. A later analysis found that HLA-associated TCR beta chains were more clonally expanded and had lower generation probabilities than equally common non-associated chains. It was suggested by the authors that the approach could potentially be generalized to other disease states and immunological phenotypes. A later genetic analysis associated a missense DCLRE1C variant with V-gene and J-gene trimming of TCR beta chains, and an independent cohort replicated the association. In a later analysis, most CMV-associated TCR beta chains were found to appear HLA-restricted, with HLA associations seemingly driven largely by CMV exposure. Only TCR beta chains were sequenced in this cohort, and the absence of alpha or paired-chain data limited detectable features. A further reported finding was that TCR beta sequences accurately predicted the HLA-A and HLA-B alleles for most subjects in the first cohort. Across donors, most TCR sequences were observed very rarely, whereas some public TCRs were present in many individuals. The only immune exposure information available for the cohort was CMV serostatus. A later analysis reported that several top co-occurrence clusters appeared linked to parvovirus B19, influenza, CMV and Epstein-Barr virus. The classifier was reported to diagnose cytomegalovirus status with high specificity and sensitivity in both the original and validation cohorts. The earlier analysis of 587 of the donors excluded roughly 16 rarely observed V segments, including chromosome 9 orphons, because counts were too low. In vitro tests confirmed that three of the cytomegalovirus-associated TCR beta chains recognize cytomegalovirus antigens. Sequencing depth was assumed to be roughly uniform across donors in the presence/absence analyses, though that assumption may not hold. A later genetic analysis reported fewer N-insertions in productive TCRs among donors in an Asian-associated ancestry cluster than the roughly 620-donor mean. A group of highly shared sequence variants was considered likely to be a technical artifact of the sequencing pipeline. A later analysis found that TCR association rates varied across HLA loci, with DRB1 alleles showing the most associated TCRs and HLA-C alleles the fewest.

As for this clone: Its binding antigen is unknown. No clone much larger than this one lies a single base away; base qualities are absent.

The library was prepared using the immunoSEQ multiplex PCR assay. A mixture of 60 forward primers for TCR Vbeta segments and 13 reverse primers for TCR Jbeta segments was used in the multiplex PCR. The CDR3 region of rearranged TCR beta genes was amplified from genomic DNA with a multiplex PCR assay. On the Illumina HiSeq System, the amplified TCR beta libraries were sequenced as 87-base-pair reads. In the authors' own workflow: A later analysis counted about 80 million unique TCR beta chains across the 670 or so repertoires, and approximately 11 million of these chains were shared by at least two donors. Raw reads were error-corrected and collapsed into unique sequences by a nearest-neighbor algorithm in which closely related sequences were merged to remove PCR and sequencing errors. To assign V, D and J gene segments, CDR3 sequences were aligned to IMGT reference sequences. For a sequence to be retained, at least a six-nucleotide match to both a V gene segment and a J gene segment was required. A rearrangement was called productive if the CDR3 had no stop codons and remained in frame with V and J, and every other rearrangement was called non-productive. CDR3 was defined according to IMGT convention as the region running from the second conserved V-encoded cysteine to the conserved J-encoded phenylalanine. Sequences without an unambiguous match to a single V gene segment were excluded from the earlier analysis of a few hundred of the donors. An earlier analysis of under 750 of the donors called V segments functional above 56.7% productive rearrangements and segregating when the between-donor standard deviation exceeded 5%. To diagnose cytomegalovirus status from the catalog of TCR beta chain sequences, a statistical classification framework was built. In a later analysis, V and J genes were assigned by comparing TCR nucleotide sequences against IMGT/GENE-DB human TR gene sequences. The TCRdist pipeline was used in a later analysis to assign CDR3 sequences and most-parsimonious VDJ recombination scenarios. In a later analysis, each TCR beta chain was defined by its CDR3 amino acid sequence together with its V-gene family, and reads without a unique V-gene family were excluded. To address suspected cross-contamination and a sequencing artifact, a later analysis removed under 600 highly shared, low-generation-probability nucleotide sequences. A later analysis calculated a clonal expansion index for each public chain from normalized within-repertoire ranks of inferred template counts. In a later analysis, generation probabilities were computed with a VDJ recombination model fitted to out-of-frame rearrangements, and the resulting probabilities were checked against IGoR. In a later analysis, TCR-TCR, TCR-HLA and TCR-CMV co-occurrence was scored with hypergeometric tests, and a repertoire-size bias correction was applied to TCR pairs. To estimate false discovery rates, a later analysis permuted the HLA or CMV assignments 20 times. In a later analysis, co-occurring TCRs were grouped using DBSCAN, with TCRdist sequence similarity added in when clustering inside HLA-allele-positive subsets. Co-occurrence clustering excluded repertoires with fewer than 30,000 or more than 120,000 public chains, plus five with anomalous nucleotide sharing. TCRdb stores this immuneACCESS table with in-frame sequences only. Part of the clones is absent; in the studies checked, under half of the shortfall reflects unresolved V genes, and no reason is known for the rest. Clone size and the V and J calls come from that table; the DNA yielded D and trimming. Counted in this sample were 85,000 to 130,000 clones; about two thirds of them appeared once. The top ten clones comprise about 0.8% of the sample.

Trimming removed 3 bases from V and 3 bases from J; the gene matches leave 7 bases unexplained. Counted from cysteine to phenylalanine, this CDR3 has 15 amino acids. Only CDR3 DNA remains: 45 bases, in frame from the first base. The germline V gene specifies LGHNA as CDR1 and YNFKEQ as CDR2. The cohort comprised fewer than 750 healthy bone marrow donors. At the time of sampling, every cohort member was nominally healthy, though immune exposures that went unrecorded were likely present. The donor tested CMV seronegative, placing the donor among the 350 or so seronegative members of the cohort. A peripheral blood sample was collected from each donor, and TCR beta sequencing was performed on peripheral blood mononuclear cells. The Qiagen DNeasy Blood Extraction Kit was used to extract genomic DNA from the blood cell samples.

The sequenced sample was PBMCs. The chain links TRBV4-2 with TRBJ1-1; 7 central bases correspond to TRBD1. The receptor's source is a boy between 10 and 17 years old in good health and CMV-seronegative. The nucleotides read TGTGCCAGCAGCCAGGGACAGCGGACCGACACTGAAGCTTTCTTT. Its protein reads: CASSQGQRTDTEAFF.